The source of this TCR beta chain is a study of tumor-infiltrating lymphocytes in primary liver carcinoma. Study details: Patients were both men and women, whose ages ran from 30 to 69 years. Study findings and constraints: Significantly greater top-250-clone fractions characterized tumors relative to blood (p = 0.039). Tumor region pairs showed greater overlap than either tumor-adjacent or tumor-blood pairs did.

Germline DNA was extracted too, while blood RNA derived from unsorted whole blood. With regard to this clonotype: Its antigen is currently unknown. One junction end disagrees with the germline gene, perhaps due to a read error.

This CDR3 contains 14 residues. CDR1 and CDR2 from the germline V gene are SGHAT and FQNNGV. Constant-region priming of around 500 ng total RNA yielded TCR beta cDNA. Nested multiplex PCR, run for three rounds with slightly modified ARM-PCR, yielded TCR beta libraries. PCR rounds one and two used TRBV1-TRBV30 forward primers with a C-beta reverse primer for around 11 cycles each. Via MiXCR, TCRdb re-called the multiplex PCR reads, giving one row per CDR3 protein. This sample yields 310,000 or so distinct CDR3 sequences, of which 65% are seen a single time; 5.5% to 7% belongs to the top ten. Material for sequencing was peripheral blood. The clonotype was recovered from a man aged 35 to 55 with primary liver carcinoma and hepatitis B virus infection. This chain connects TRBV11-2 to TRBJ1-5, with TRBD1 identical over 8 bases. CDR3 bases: TGTGCCAACAGCGTCGGCACAGGGGGTCAGCCCCAGCATTTT. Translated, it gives CANSVGTGGQPQHF. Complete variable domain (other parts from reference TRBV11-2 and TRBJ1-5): EAGVAQSPRYKIIEKRQSVAFWCNPISGHATLYWYQQILGQGPKLLIQFQNNGVVDDSQLPKDRFSAERLKGVDSTLKIQPAKLEDSAVYLCANSVGTGGQPQHFGDGTRLSIL.